Detailed here is one T cell receptor beta chain. The data originate from a study of blood T cell repertoires in COVID-19. V shed 5 bases and J 1 base; nucleotides not matched to a gene: 3. Germline lookup yields CDR1 SEHNR and CDR2 FQNEAQ (reference sequence). This CDR3 is built from 15 residues. Recruits, aged about 18 to 90 years, lived in 24 US areas. Membership in each cohort depended on participant-reported clinical history. Authors' analysis steps: Nucleated cell number was recorded as an estimate derived from reference gene primer amplification. Libraries were prepared by immunoSEQ multiplex PCR; TCRdb keeps only in-frame clonotypes and omits some of them. Clone size and V and J calls were adopted from that table, with D and trimming inferred from the DNA. Of around 320,000 clones in the sample, 90% to 95% were seen once.

Sequencing was performed on PBMCs or T cells enriched from blood (not recorded which). The receptor was isolated from a young woman who had been exposed to COVID-19. The rearrangement joins TRBV7-9 to TRBJ1-4; 8 bases agree with TRBD1. The CDR3 DNA follows: TGTGCCAGCAGCATAGACAGGGGAACTAATGAAAAACTGTTTTTT. It is translated as CASSIDRGTNEKLFF.